The clone carrying this TCR beta chain turned up a few times. Antigen specificity is unknown. The record originates from a study of T cells in Graves' hyperthyroidism and ophthalmopathy. General observations from the study: Most expanded thyroid clonotypes above 0.001 also appeared in blood.

CDR1 is DFQATT and CDR2 is SNEGSKA in the germline V gene (reference sequence). The CDR3 runs to 14 residues. Trimming left V 0 bases short and J 0 bases short, with 9 bases between. RNA transcripts gave rise to amplified TCR beta CDR3 regions. First-round RT-PCR of the TCR CDR3 relied on the HTBI primer set. A single record per CDR3 protein comes from TCRdb applying MiXCR to the multiplex PCR reads. The table records 450,000 to 650,000 distinct CDR3 sequences, roughly a sixth of them present only once. Enrolled ophthalmopathy patients presented with a Clinical Activity Score of at least 3, a NOSPECS grade of at least 4, and disease duration under 3 months.

Sequenced material: blood. The chain combines TRBV20-1 with TRBJ2-7; D unclear. This clonotype was obtained from a woman aged 18-30 years with Graves' ophthalmopathy. The CDR3 reads CSARDRFVSYEQYF. The CDR3 DNA follows: TGCAGTGCTAGAGACAGGTTTGTCTCCTACGAGCAGTACTTC.